The 14 T cell receptor beta chains listed next were all sequenced from one sample in a study of human T cells and chemical hapten exposure. Time point here: patch test 2, 6 weeks after DPC sensitization. The treatment denotes: therapeutic diphenylcyclopropenone sensitization with weekly scalp DPC. TCRdb used MiXCR to reprocess the RACE reads, holding one entry per CDR3 protein. The table has some 150,000 distinct CDR3 sequences, approximately 10% seen once. Sequencing was performed on whole blood, taken in connection with sensitization to the hapten diphenylcyclopropenone (DPC). These TCRs come from a woman between 45 and 60 years old with alopecia areata. Some clones in this sample may be carry-over from other donors' samples.

This clonotype has at least ten counts. The rearrangement links TRBV10-2 to TRBJ2-2, with D tentatively TRBD1 or TRBD2 (6 bases each). Germline-derived CDR1 and CDR2 are WSHSY and SAAADI. V was pared by 8 bases and J by 6 bases, with 16 bases between. The CDR3 extends over 14 amino acids. The CDR3, as DNA: TGCGCCAGCTTTGGGGGGCCCAGCCCCGGGGAGCTGTTTTTT. This gives the protein CASFGGPSPGELFF.

This clonotype was seen many times. The gene calls are TRBV12-3 or TRBV12-4 and TRBJ1-4; 8 nucleotides agree with TRBD1. The CDR3 runs to 16 residues. The J segment lost 6 bases and the V segment lost 3 bases, leaving 9 bases of the junction unmatched. CDR3 residues: CASSLSGGRGHEKLFF. CDR3 sequence (DNA): TGTGCCAGCAGTTTGTCCGGAGGCAGGGGGCATGAAAAACTGTTTTTT.

In its sample, this clonotype was seen a few times. The chain recombines TRBV25-1 with TRBJ2-2, with 10 nucleotides matching TRBD1. Germline V gene sequence: CDR1 MGHDK, CDR2 SYGVNS. V trimming: 6 bases; J trimming: 4 bases; junction bases outside the gene matches: 8. This CDR3 contains 16 residues. CDR3 sequence reads: CASRERQGASTGELFF. The CDR3 DNA sequence: TGTGCCAGCAGGGAGCGACAGGGGGCGTCCACCGGGGAGCTGTTTTTT.

The chain carries TRBV29-1 and TRBJ2-3; D might be TRBD2 (5 bases). The V gene's germline CDR1 is SQVTM and CDR2 ANQGSEA. Trimming took 6 bases from V and 2 from J, leaving 12 bases between them. This CDR3 region has 13 residues. CDR3 bases: TGCAGCGTACGGGGAAGGAACACAGATACGCAGTATTTT. The encoded protein is CSVRGRNTDTQYF.

This clonotype was counted ten times or more. The gene calls are TRBV27 and TRBJ1-5; TRBD1 might be the D (5 bases). The CDR3 is made up of 17 amino acids. The V end lost 5 bases, the J end lost 3 bases, and 20 bases lay between the germline ends. CDR1 and CDR2 from the germline V gene are MNHEY and SMNVEV (reference sequence). The CDR3 region has the DNA TGTGCCAGCAGTCGGACTGGGGCCCGACATCTCAATCAGCCCCAGCATTTT. This sequence encodes CASSRTGARHLNQPQHF.

This clonotype was observed at least ten times. This sequence joins TRBV20-1 and TRBJ2-1, with TRBD2 as a possible D gene (5 bases). CDR3 length: 14 residues. Trimming took off 4 bases at V and 2 bases at J, with 12 bases between the two ends. The germline gives CDR1 DFQATT, CDR2 SNEGSKA (reference sequence). CDR3 region: CSAIRGGPYNEQFF. The CDR3 bases are TGCAGTGCTATTCGTGGCGGGCCCTACAATGAGCAGTTCTTC.

The chain couples TRBV6-2 or TRBV6-3 to TRBJ1-5; 7 nucleotides align to TRBD1. V shed 8 bases, J shed 7 bases, and the junction held 5 bases outside the gene matches. CDR1 and CDR2 (germline): MNHEY, SVGEGT. The CDR3 length is 12 residues. Here the CDR3 DNA reads TGTGCCAGCGGAGGGGGCGGGCAGCCCCAGCATTTT. Its translation is CASGGGGQPQHF.

This clonotype showed up many times. V and J are TRBV5-4 and TRBJ2-4; D possibly corresponds to TRBD2 (5 bases). The CDR3 sequence is 17 residues long. Germline V lookup: CDR1 SGHNT, CDR2 YYREEE (reference sequence). Trimming took off 2 bases at V and 4 bases at J, with 19 bases between the two ends. The CDR3 DNA reads TGTGCCAGCAGCTTTAGCTCAGGCTCTCCGGGAAAAAACATTCAGTACTTC. This codes for CASSFSSGSPGKNIQYF.

This clonotype was counted at least ten times. The chain joins TRBV4-3 to TRBJ2-7; 8 nucleotides line up with TRBD1. V lost 0 bases, J lost 4 bases, and 14 bases stayed unmatched. The CDR3 is made up of 18 amino acids. CDR1 is LGHNA, CDR2 YSLEER, per germline. CDR3 region: CASSQEGIGQGWRYEQYF. CDR3 bases: TGCGCCAGCAGCCAAGAAGGTATAGGACAGGGTTGGAGGTACGAGCAGTACTTC.

This clonotype has more than one count but fewer than ten. V usage is TRBV24-1 and J usage is TRBJ2-1; 13 positions match TRBD2. The CDR3 runs 14 residues. The junction had 5 bases not matched to a gene; V was cut back by 9 bases and J by 7 bases. Germline lookup yields CDR1 KGHDR and CDR2 SFDVKD. For the CDR3, the DNA is TGTGCCACCGAAAGGACTAGCGGGAGTAATGAGCAGTTCTTC. Translating it yields CATERTSGSNEQFF.

In its sample, this clonotype was seen a few times. The CDR3 region is CSARGAASGANVLTF. The CDR3 nucleotides read TGCAGCGCGCGAGGCGCGGCGTCTGGGGCCAACGTCCTGACTTTC. The J gene is TRBJ2-6, the V gene TRBV20-1; D ambiguous. The CDR3 has 15 residues. The germline gives CDR1 DFQATT, CDR2 SNEGSKA (reference sequence).

This clonotype was picked up one time. This clone may be a read error of a much larger clone one base away. Likely a read error: the CDR3 ends without its conserved phenylalanine or tryptophan. This chain joins TRBV25-1 and TRBJ2-3; tentative D call: TRBD2 (7 bases). Per germline, CDR1 MGHDK and CDR2 SYGVNS. The CDR3 totals 14 residues. Trimming left V 7 bases short and J 2 bases short, with 13 bases between. The CDR3, as DNA: TGTGCCAGCATGGACGGGGGGCACACAGATACGCAGTATTCT. Its protein is CASMDGGHTDTQYS.

This chain joins TRBV12-3 or TRBV12-4 and TRBJ1-1; possibly TRBD1 for D (6 bases). The CDR3 totals 13 residues. The V end was cut by 9 bases, the J end by 1 base, with 12 bases between. This CDR3 is CASSRTANTEAFF. The DNA of the CDR3 is TGTGCCAGTTCCCGGACAGCGAACACTGAAGCTTTCTTT.

This clonotype was counted only a few times. V is TRBV29-1 and J is TRBJ2-3; weak D call: TRBD2 (6 bases). Germline V gene lookup returns CDR1 SQVTM and CDR2 ANQGSEA. The V end was cut by 1 base, the J end by 3 bases, with 14 bases between. There are 15 residues in the CDR3. CDR3 sequence: CSVEGEAGGTDTQYF. The CDR3 nucleotides read TGCAGCGTTGAAGGGGAAGCGGGCGGGACAGATACGCAGTATTTT.